This TCR beta chain was captured in a study of cytomegalovirus exposure and HLA in healthy donors. Trimming shortened V by 6 bases and J by 8 bases, and 10 bases separated the two germline ends. The CDR3 has 12 amino acids. In germline, CDR1 is MNHNS, CDR2 SASEGT. The primer mix had 60 Vbeta and 13 Jbeta primers. Using immunoSEQ multiplex PCR, the repertoire was profiled, and TCRdb retains in-frame clones only, with some absent. The sample records about 160,000 clones, 82% being singletons. This clone was counted only a few times. V is TRBV6-1 and J is TRBJ1-4, with D perhaps matching TRBD1 (6 bases). The TCR originated in a girl aged 10 to 17 in good health and CMV-seropositive. Sequencing was performed on PBMCs. In DNA, the CDR3 is TGTGCCAGCAGCCGCGACAGGGAAAAACTGTTTTTT. Translating gives CASSRDREKLFF.